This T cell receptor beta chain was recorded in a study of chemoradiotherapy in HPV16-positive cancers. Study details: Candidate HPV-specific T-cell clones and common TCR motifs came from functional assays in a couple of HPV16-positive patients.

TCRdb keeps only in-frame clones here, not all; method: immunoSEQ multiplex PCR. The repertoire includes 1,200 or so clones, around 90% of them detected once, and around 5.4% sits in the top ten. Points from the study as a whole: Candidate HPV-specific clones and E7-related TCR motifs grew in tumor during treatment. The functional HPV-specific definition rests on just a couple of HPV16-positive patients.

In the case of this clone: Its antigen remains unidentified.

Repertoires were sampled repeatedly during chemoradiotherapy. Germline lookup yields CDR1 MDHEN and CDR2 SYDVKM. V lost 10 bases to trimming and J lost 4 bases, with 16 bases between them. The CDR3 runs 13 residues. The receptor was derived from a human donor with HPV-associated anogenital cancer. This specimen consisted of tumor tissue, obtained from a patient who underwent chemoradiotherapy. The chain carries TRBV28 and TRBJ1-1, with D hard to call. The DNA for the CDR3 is TGTGCCACCTTATACTTGACTCGCACTGAAGCTTTCTTT. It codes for CATLYLTRTEAFF.